This T cell receptor beta chain comes out of a study of shared clonotypes between healthy human individuals. Regarding this clone: Its antigen is not known.

This CDR3 spans 14 amino acids. Germline CDR1 is MGHRA and CDR2 is YSYEKL. V lost 4 bases to trimming and J lost 2 bases, with 12 bases between them. Whole-study findings and limits: Only a few donors were included, so the genetic and exposure-history diversity represented was limited.

Measured with immunoSEQ multiplex PCR; TCRdb has only the in-frame clones, and not every one. The sample lists a few million clones; 90% to 97% were seen once. Specimen: naive CD4+ T cells sorted from blood. Subset given: CD45RA+ positively selected. V is TRBV4-1 and J is TRBJ2-7; possibly TRBD1 for D (5 bases). The sequence derives from a man aged 18 to 30 in good health. CDR3: CASSPPGNPYEQYF. The DNA of the CDR3 is TGCGCCAGCAGCCCCCCAGGGAACCCCTACGAGCAGTACTTC.